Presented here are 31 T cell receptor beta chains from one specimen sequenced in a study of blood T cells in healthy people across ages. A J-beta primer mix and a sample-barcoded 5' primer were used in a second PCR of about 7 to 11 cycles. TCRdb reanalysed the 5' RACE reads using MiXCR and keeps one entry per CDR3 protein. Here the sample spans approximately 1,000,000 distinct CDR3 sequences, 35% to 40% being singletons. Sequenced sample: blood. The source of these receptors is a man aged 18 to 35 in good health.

The CDR3 region has the DNA TGTGCCAGCAGCTTAGAGGGACTACCGAACAATGAGCAGTTCTTC. Its protein is CASSLEGLPNNEQFF. This chain connects TRBV7-4 to TRBJ2-1; 7 positions agree with TRBD2. With V trimmed by 1 base and J by 5 bases, 5 bases remained unmatched. Germline V CDR1 and CDR2: SGHVT, SQSDAQ. The CDR3 runs 15 residues.

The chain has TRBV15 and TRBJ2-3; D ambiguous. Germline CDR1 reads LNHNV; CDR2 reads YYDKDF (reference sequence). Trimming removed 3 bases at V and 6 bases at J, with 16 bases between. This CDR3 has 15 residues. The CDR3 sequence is CATSSSGGPTDTQYF. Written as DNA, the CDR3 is TGTGCCACCAGCAGTAGTGGTGGCCCCACGGATACGCAGTATTTT.

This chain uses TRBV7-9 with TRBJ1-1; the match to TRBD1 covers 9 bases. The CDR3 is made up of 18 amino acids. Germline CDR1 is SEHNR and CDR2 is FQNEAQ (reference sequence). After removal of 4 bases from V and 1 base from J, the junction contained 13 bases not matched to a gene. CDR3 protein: CASSSNTGGGGRNTEAFF. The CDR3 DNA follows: TGTGCCAGCAGCTCAAATACAGGGGGCGGTGGGAGGAACACTGAAGCTTTCTTT.

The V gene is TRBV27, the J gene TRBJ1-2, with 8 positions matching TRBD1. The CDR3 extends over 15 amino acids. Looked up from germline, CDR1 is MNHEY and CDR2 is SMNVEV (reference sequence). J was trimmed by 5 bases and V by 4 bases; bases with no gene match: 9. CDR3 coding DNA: TGTGCCAGCAGTTCAATAGGGACAGGAATGTATGGCTACACCTTC. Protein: CASSSIGTGMYGYTF.

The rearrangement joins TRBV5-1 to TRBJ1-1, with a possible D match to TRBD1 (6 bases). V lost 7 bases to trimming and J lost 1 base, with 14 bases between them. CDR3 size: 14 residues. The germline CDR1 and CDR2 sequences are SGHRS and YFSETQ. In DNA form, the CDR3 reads TGCGCCAGCCTAACTACAGGGCCGAACACTGAAGCTTTCTTT. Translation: CASLTTGPNTEAFF.

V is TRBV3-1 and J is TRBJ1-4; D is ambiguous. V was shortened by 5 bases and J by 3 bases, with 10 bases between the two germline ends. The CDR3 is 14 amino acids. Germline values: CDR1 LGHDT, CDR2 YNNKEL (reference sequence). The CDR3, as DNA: TGTGCCAGCAGCGACGGACTCTCTAATGAAAAACTGTTTTTT. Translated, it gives CASSDGLSNEKLFF. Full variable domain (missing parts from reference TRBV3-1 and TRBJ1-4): DTAVSQTPKYLVTQMGNDKSIKCEQNLGHDTMYWYKQDSKKFLKIMFSYNNKELIINETVPNRFSPKSPDKAHLNLHINSLELGDSAVYFCASSDGLSNEKLFFGSGTQLSVL.

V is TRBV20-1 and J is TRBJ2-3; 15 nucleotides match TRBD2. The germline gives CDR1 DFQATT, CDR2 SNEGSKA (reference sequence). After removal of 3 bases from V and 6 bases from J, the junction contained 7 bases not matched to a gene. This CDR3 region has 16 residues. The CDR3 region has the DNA TGCAGTGCTAGCCCGGGACTAGCGGGGGGTAGGGATACGCAGTATTTT. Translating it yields CSASPGLAGGRDTQYF.

For the CDR3, the DNA is TGTGCCAGCAGGGGGTGGGAGCCAACTAATGAAAAACTGTTTTTT. Its protein product is CASRGWEPTNEKLFF. V usage is TRBV21-1 and J usage is TRBJ1-4. TRBV21-1 is a known pseudogene. The CDR3 runs 15 residues.

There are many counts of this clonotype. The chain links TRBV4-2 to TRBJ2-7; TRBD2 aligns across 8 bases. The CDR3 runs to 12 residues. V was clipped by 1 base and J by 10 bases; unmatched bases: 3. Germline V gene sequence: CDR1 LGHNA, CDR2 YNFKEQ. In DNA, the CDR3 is TGTGCCAGCAGCCAAGCCGGGGGGGACCAGTACTTC. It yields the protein CASSQAGGDQYF.

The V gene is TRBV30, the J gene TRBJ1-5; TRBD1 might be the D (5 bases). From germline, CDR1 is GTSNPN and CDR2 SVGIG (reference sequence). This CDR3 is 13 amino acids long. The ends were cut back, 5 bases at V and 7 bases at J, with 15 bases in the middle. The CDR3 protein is CAWSQGFGQPQHF. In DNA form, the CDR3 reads TGTGCCTGGTCCCAGGGCTTTGGGCAGCCCCAGCATTTT.

CDR3 amino acids: CASSQEIPQGTNYGYTF. The CDR3 nucleotides are TGCGCCAGCAGCCAAGAAATCCCACAGGGAACTAACTATGGCTACACCTTC. V and J are TRBV4-3 and TRBJ1-2; maybe TRBD1 (6 bases). In germline, CDR1 is LGHNA, CDR2 YSLEER. The CDR3 is made up of 17 amino acids. With 0 bases removed from V and 0 bases from J, the gap between germline ends came to 14 bases.

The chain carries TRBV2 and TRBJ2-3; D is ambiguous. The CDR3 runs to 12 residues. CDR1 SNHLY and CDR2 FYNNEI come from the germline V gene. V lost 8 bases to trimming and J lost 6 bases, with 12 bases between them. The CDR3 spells CASDTGGDTQYF. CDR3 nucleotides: TGTGCCAGCGATACTGGCGGTGATACGCAGTATTTT.

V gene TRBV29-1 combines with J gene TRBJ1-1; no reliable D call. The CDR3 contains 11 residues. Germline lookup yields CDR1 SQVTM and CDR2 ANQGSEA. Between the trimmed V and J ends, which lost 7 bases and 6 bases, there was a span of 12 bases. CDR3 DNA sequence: TGCAGCGGGCGGAGAGACGCTGAAGCTTTCTTT. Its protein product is CSGRRDAEAFF. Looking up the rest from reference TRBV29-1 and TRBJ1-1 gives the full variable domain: SAVISQKPSRDICQRGTSLTIQCQVDSQVTMMFWYRQQPGQSLTLIATANQGSEATYESGFVIDKFPISRPNLTFSTLTVSNMSPEDSSIYLCSGRRDAEAFFGQGTRLTVV.

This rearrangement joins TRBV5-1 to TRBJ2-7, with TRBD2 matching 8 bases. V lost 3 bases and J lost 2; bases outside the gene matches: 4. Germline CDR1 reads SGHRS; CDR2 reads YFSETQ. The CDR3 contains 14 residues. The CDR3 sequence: CASSSAGGTYEQYF. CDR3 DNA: TGCGCCAGCAGCTCCGCGGGGGGAACCTACGAGCAGTACTTC.

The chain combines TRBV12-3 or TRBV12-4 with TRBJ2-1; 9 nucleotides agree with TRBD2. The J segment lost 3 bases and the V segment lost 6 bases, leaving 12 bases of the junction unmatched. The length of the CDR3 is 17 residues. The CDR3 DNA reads TGTGCCAGCAGGGTTGAAACGGGGACTAGCCACTACAATGAGCAGTTCTTC. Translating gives CASRVETGTSHYNEQFF.

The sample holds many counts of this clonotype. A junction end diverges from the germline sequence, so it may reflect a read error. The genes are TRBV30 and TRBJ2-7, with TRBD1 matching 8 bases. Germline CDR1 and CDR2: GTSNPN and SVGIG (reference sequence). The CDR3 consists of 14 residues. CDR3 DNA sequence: TGTGCCTGTAGTGCCGACAGGGGTGGTTACGAGCAGTACTTC. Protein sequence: CACSADRGGYEQYF.

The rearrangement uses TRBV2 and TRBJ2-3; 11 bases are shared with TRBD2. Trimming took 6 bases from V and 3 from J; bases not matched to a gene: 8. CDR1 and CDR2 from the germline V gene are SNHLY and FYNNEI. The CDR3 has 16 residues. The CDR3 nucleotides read TGTGCCAGCAGGGGCCCGGGACTAGCGGAAACAGATACGCAGTATTTT. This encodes CASRGPGLAETDTQYF. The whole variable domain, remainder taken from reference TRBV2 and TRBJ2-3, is EPEVTQTPSHQVTQMGQEVILRCVPISNHLYFYWYRQILGQKVEFLVSFYNNEISEKSEIFDDQFSVERPDGSNFTLKIRSTKLEDSAMYFCASRGPGLAETDTQYFGPGTRLTVL.

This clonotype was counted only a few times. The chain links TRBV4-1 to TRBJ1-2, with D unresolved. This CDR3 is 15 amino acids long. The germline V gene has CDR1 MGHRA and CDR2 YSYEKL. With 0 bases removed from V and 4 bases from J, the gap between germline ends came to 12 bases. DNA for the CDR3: TGCGCCAGCAGCCAAGATGACTTAACCCCCTATGGCTACACCTTC. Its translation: CASSQDDLTPYGYTF.

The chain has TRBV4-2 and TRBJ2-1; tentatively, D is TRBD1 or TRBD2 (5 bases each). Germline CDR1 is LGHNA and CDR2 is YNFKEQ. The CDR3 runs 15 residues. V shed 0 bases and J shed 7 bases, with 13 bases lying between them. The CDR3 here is CASSQDWDPRNEQFF. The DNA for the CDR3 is TGTGCCAGCAGCCAAGATTGGGACCCGCGGAATGAGCAGTTCTTC.

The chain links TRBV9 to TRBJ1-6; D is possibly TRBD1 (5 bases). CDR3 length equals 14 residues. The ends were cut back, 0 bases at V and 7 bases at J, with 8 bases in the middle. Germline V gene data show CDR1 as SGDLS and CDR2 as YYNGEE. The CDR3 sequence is CASSVDAGNSPLHF. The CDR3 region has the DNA TGTGCCAGCAGCGTAGATGCAGGGAATTCACCCCTCCACTTT.

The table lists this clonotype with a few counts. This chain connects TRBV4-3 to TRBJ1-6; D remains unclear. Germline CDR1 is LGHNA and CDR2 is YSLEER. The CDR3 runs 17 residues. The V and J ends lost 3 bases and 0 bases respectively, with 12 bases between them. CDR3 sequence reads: CASSQERRSSYNSPLHF. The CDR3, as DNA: TGCGCCAGCAGCCAGGAAAGACGCAGCTCCTATAATTCACCCCTCCACTTT.

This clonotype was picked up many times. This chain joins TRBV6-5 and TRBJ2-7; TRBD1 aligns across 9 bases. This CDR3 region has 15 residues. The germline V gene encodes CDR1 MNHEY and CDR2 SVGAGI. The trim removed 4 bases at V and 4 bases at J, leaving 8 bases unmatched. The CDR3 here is CASSSDRDRAYEQYF. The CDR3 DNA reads TGTGCCAGCAGTTCTGACCGGGACAGGGCGTACGAGCAGTACTTC.

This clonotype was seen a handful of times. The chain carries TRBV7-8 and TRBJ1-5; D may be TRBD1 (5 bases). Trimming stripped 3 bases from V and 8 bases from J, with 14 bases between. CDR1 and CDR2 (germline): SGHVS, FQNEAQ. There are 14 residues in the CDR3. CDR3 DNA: TGTGCCAGCAGCTTGGGGACTGATATGGAGCCCCAGCATTTT. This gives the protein CASSLGTDMEPQHF. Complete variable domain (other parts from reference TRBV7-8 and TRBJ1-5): GAGVSQSPRYKVAKRGQDVALRCDPISGHVSLFWYQQALGQGPEFLTYFQNEAQLDKSGLPSDRFFAERPEGSVSTLKIQRTQQEDSAVYLCASSLGTDMEPQHFGDGTRLSIL.

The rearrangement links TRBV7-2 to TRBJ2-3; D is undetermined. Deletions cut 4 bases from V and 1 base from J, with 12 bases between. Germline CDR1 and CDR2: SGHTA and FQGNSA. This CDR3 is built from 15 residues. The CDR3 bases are TGTGCCAGCAGCTCGCCCGGACCCGGCACAGATACGCAGTATTTT. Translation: CASSSPGPGTDTQYF.

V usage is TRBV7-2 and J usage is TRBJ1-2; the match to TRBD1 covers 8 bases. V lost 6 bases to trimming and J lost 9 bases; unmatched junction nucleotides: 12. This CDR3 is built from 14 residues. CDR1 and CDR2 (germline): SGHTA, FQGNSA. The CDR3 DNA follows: TGTGCCAGCAGGAATGGGACAGGATTATTTCGCTACACCTTC. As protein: CASRNGTGLFRYTF. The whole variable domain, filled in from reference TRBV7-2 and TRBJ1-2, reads GAGVSQSPSNKVTEKGKDVELRCDPISGHTALYWYRQSLGQGLEFLIYFQGNSAPDKSGLPSDRFSAERTGGSVSTLTIQRTQQEDSAVYLCASRNGTGLFRYTFGSGTRLTVV.

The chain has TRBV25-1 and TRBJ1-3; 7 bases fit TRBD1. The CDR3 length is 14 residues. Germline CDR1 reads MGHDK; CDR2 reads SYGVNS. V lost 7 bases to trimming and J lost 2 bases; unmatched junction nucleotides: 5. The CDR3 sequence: CASIGTGAGNTIYF. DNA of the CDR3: TGTGCCAGCATAGGAACAGGGGCTGGAAACACCATATATTTT.

DNA for the CDR3: TGCAGTGCTAGAGGGTCTGAGCAGTACTTC. Its protein is CSARGSEQYF. The chain recombines TRBV20-1 with TRBJ2-7, with D hard to call. With 1 base removed from V and 7 bases from J, the gap between germline ends came to 5 bases. The germline CDR1 and CDR2 sequences are DFQATT and SNEGSKA (reference sequence). The CDR3 totals 10 residues.

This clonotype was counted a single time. The CDR3 nucleotides read TGTGCCAGCGCAGGTGCACGGCCTCAGCCCCAGCATTTT. Translation: CASAGARPQPQHF. This chain joins TRBV28 and TRBJ1-5; D remains unclear. Germline CDR1 MDHEN, CDR2 SYDVKM. V lost 8 bases, J lost 6 bases, and 14 bases lay in between. This CDR3 has 13 amino acids.

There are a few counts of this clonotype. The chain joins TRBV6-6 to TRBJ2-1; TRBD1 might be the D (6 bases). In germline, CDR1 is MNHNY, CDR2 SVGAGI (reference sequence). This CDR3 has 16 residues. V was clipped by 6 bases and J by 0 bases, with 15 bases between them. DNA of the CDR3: TGTGCCAGCAGCCGTTACAGGGAGAGCTCCTACAATGAGCAGTTCTTC. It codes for CASSRYRESSYNEQFF.

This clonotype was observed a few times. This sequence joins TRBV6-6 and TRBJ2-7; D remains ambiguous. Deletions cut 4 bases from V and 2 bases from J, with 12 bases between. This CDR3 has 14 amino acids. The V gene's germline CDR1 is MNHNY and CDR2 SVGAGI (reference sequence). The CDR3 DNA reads TGTGCCAGCAGTTCAAATTGGTGGCCCTACGAGCAGTACTTC. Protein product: CASSSNWWPYEQYF.

CDR3 DNA sequence: TGCGCCAGCAGCTTGGATGGAGCCGTAAATGAAAAACTGTTTTTT. It encodes CASSLDGAVNEKLFF. This chain uses TRBV5-1 with TRBJ1-4; D gene ambiguous. This CDR3 is 15 amino acids long. The germline V gene has CDR1 SGHRS and CDR2 YFSETQ. V was pared by 0 bases and J by 5 bases, with 11 bases between.